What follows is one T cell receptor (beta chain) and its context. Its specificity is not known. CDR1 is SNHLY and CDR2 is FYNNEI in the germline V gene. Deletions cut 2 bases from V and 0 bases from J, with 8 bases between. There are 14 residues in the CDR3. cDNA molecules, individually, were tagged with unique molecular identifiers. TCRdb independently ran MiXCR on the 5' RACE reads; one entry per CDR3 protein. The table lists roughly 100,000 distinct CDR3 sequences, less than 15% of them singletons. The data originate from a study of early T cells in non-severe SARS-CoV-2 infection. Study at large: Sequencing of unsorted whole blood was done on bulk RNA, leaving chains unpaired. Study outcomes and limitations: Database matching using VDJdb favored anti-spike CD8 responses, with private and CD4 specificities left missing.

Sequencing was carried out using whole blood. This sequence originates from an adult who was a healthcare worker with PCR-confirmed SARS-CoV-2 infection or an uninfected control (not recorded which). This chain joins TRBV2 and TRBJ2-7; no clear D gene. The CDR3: CASSELQLSYEQYF. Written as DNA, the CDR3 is TGTGCCAGCAGTGAACTACAGCTCTCCTACGAGCAGTACTTC. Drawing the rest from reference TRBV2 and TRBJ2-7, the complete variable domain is EPEVTQTPSHQVTQMGQEVILRCVPISNHLYFYWYRQILGQKVEFLVSFYNNEISEKSEIFDDQFSVERPDGSNFTLKIRSTKLEDSAMYFCASSELQLSYEQYFGPGTRLTVT.